This TCR beta chain emerged from a study of blood T cells in healthy people across ages. Alongside a J-beta primer mix, a sample-barcoded 5' primer served in a second PCR lasting roughly 6 to 11 cycles. One entry per CDR3 protein results from TCRdb running MiXCR on the 5' RACE reads. The data show 1.5 million to 2 million distinct CDR3 sequences, with 28% seen just once and less than 9.5% held by the top ten. V trimming: 2 bases; J trimming: 8 bases; junction bases outside the gene matches: 15. The CDR3 has 16 amino acids. The V gene's germline CDR1 is DFQATT and CDR2 SNEGSKA (reference sequence). V is TRBV20-1 and J is TRBJ2-7; 10 bases fit TRBD2. Input material: blood. The sequence was obtained from a woman in her twenties or thirties in good health. CDR3 region: CSARKGPASGGPQQYF. The DNA for the CDR3 is TGCAGTGCTAGAAAGGGTCCGGCTAGCGGGGGACCACAGCAGTACTTC.